These 9 T cell receptor beta chains originate from one sample sequenced in a study of T cells after yellow fever vaccination. TCRdb redid the calling of the 5' RACE reads with MiXCR, one entry per CDR3 protein. The sample consists of around 320,000 distinct CDR3 sequences, 8.7% of them appearing once. Here the sequenced sample was CD4+ T cells sorted from PBMCs, taken 5 days after the yellow fever booster vaccination. These receptors were taken from a man between 18 and 35 years old who received the YFV17D yellow fever vaccine.

This clonotype was found a few times. The chain joins TRBV18 to TRBJ2-5, with D possibly being TRBD1 (6 bases). Germline V lookup: CDR1 KGHSH, CDR2 LQKENI. The CDR3 extends over 15 amino acids. With 4 bases removed from V and 4 bases from J, the gap between germline ends came to 16 bases. CDR3: CASSHTSGVGETQYF. The CDR3 DNA is TGTGCCAGCTCACACACCTCAGGGGTTGGAGAGACCCAGTACTTC.

The V call is TRBV6-5, the J call TRBJ1-2; perhaps TRBD1 as D (5 bases). V lost 11 bases and J lost 0, with 16 bases in between. CDR1 and CDR2 (germline): MNHEY, SVGAGI. The CDR3 totals 14 residues. CDR3 sequence (DNA): TGTGCCGTTGCGAGGGGTGCAGCTAACTATGGCTACACCTTC. This sequence encodes CAVARGAANYGYTF.

This clonotype turned up a few times. The genes are TRBV10-3 and TRBJ2-3, with D perhaps TRBD1 (6 bases). The CDR3 has 14 amino acids. Germline V lookup: CDR1 ENHRY, CDR2 SYGVKD. V was pared by 10 bases and J by 1 base, with 15 bases between. CDR3 in DNA: TGTGCCACCGGGGACATCCCACGCACAGATACGCAGTATTTT. Amino acids: CATGDIPRTDTQYF.

This clonotype was seen ten or more times. This chain links TRBV3-1 with TRBJ2-7, with 8 bases fitting TRBD2. Germline values: CDR1 LGHDT, CDR2 YNNKEL (reference sequence). CDR3 length: 15 residues. J lost 2 bases, V lost 0 bases, and 3 bases had no gene match. The CDR3 reads CASSQERGGAYEQYF. As DNA, the CDR3 is TGTGCCAGCAGCCAAGAACGGGGGGGTGCCTACGAGCAGTACTTC.

The chain joins TRBV12-3 or TRBV12-4 to TRBJ2-5; D is undetermined. The CDR3 sequence is 13 residues long. V was cut by 4 bases and J by 3 bases, with 9 bases left in between. The chain's CDR3 is CASSSYKEETQYF. In DNA form, the CDR3 reads TGTGCCAGCAGTTCTTATAAGGAAGAGACCCAGTACTTC.

This clonotype has a handful of counts. The chain uses TRBV9 and TRBJ2-2; tentatively, D is TRBD2 (6 bases). Germline CDR1 is SGDLS and CDR2 is YYNGEE. CDR3 length equals 16 residues. V was trimmed by 0 bases and J by 4 bases, leaving 13 bases between them. CDR3 region: CASSVATRGSTGELFF. Written as DNA, the CDR3 is TGTGCCAGCAGCGTAGCTACACGGGGGAGCACCGGGGAGCTGTTTTTT.

This chain uses TRBV4-2 with TRBJ2-7; possibly TRBD2 for D (6 bases). CDR1 is LGHNA and CDR2 is YNFKEQ in the germline V gene. Between the trimmed V and J ends, which lost 1 base and 1 base, there was a span of 8 bases. The CDR3 contains 14 residues. The CDR3 region has the DNA TGTGCCAGCAGCCAAGGCGGGGCTTCCTACGAGCAGTACTTC. Its protein product is CASSQGGASYEQYF.

This clonotype was picked up a small number of times. J is TRBJ1-4 and V is TRBV19; TRBD1 matches 7 bases. V dropped 6 bases and J dropped 0; count of bases not matched to a gene: 7. This CDR3 contains 16 residues. Germline CDR1 and CDR2: LNHDA and SQIVND (reference sequence). The CDR3 bases are TGTGCCAGTAGCACACAGGGGCGTGCAACTAATGAAAAACTGTTTTTT. It is translated as CASSTQGRATNEKLFF.

The chain joins TRBV5-1 to TRBJ1-1, with D perhaps TRBD1 (6 bases). CDR1 is SGHRS, CDR2 YFSETQ, per germline. V lost 3 bases, J lost 0 bases, and 18 bases lay in between. This CDR3 contains 17 residues. CDR3 coding DNA: TGCGCCAGCAGCTCAAAACCCCCGGGACAAATGAACACTGAAGCTTTCTTT. Its translation: CASSSKPPGQMNTEAFF.